The 10 T cell receptor beta chains given below trace back to one sample, sequenced in a study of OX40 agonist ivuxolimab in advanced cancers. Profiling relied on immunoSEQ multiplex PCR, and the TCRdb table lists in-frame clones only, not all of them. Seen here are under 85,000 clones, about 88% observed once, and the top ten hold around 2.5%. Here the sequenced sample was CD4+ or CD8+ T cells sorted from blood, taken in a trial of the OX40 agonist ivuxolimab. Every receptor here comes from an adult with an advanced solid tumor such as melanoma, head and neck, liver or kidney cancer.

V is TRBV11-2 and J is TRBJ2-1; no firm D call. CDR1 is SGHAT and CDR2 is FQNNGV in the germline V gene. The CDR3 has 11 amino acids. Trimming pared 5 bases from V and 9 bases from J, leaving 8 bases between. The CDR3 here is CASSLDTEQFF. CDR3 nucleotides: TGTGCCAGCAGCCTTGACACTGAGCAGTTCTTC.

This clone was observed a few times. This sequence joins TRBV2 and TRBJ2-7; TRBD1 matches 9 bases. The CDR3 contains 16 residues. Germline lookup yields CDR1 SNHLY and CDR2 FYNNEI. With 4 bases clipped from V and 1 base from J, the junction kept 8 bases outside the gene matches. Here the CDR3 DNA reads TGTGCCAGCAGTGGAGCTTGGACAGGGGATTCCTACGAGCAGTACTTC. Its protein is CASSGAWTGDSYEQYF.

The genes are TRBV10-3 and TRBJ1-5; TRBD1 is a possible D gene (5 bases). The ends were cut back, 4 bases at V and 5 bases at J, with 12 bases in the middle. The CDR3 spans 14 residues. Looked up from germline, CDR1 is ENHRY and CDR2 is SYGVKD. CDR3 region: CAISGRGEDQPQHF. In DNA form, the CDR3 reads TGTGCCATCAGTGGAAGGGGTGAGGATCAGCCCCAGCATTTT.

This chain joins TRBV27 and TRBJ2-2, with TRBD2 matching over 8 bases. Unmatched junction bases numbered 10, after V lost 0 bases and J lost 7 bases. The CDR3 contains 17 residues. The germline V gene encodes CDR1 MNHEY and CDR2 SMNVEV (reference sequence). The CDR3 sequence is CASSLSPARGAGGELFF. As DNA, the CDR3 is TGTGCCAGCAGTTTATCGCCGGCGCGGGGGGCCGGCGGGGAGCTGTTTTTT.

The chain carries TRBV27 and TRBJ1-4; D gene unclear. CDR3 length equals 13 residues. Germline V gene sequence: CDR1 MNHEY, CDR2 SMNVEV (reference sequence). Trimming cost V 3 bases and J 8 bases, with 10 bases left between them. The chain's CDR3 is CASSFRRAEKLFF. The CDR3 nucleotides are TGTGCCAGCAGTTTCAGGAGGGCCGAAAAACTGTTTTTT.

This chain joins TRBV7-9 and TRBJ2-1, with TRBD2 identical over 7 bases. Per germline, CDR1 SEHNR and CDR2 FQNEAQ (reference sequence). The CDR3 totals 16 residues. V was pared by 5 bases and J by 2 bases, with 9 bases of the junction left unmatched. For the CDR3, the DNA is TGTGCCAGCAGCGCATGGGGGGGAGGCCCCTACAATGAGCAGTTCTTC. Translation gives CASSAWGGGPYNEQFF.

V gene TRBV29-1 combines with J gene TRBJ1-1; D not resolved. The CDR3 runs to 12 residues. In germline, CDR1 is SQVTM, CDR2 ANQGSEA. V lost 8 bases, J lost 1 base, and 11 bases lay in between. The CDR3 sequence is CSTIHWNTEAFF. CDR3 DNA sequence: TGCAGCACAATTCACTGGAACACTGAAGCTTTCTTT.

This chain uses TRBV6-5 with TRBJ1-5; D not resolved. The CDR3 length is 15 residues. V gave up 6 bases and J gave up 1 base, with 13 bases separating them. The germline CDR1 and CDR2 sequences are MNHEY and SVGAGI. The CDR3 sequence: CASRAPTASNQPQHF. The CDR3 nucleotides are TGTGCCAGCAGGGCCCCAACGGCGAGCAATCAGCCCCAGCATTTT.

The rearrangement joins TRBV7-9 to TRBJ2-7; 8 positions agree with TRBD1. The J segment lost 2 bases and the V segment lost 8 bases, leaving 8 bases of the junction unmatched. Germline lookup yields CDR1 SEHNR and CDR2 FQNEAQ (reference sequence). The CDR3 is 14 amino acids. CDR3 protein: CASDRTGKTYEQYF. The CDR3 coding sequence is TGTGCCAGCGACCGGACAGGGAAAACCTACGAGCAGTACTTC.

The chain couples TRBV5-1 to TRBJ2-6; the match to TRBD1 covers 7 bases. CDR1 is SGHRS and CDR2 is YFSETQ in the germline V gene. V was pared by 7 bases and J by 2 bases, with 9 bases of the junction left unmatched. This CDR3 has 16 amino acids. CDR3 region: CASALGTATGANVLTF. CDR3 coding DNA: TGCGCCAGCGCCCTGGGGACAGCTACTGGGGCCAACGTCCTGACTTTC.